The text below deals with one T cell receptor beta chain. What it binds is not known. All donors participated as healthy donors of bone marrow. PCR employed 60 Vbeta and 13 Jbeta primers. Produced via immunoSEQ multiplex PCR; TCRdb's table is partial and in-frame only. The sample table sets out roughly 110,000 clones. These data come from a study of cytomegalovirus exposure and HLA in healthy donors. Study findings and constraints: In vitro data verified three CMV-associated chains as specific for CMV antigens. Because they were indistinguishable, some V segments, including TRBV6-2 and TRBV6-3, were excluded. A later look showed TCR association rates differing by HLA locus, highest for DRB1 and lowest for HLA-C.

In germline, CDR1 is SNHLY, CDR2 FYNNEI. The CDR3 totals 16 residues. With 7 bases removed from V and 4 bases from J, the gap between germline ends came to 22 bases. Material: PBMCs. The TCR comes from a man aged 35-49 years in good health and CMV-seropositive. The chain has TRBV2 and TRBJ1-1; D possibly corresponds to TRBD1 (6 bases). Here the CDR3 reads CASILRGGRLSTEAFF. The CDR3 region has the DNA TGTGCCAGCATTCTCCGAGGGGGAAGGTTGAGCACTGAAGCTTTCTTT.